What follows are 8 T cell receptor beta chains derived from one specimen sequenced in a study of beta chain features in type 1 diabetes. Findings and caveats of the study: All four CD4+ subsets from Type 1 diabetes patients carried moderately but significantly shorter TCRB CDR3s.

All of the isolated RNA was reverse transcribed, so expressed TCRB transcripts were sequenced. Using immunoSEQ multiplex PCR, the repertoire was profiled, and TCRdb retains in-frame clones only, with some absent. The sample shows 500,000 to 800,000 clones, around 12% of them seen only once. Their target antigens are unknown. Sequencing input: naive CD4+ T cells from blood. The receptor source for this set is a man aged 30 to 45 with type 1 diabetes.

The CDR3 nucleotides are TGTGCCATCGGCACGGGGAGAGACTACGAGCAGTACTTC. Amino acids: CAIGTGRDYEQYF. The chain is built from TRBV10-3 and TRBJ2-7; D is perhaps TRBD2 (5 bases). Trimming removed 8 bases from V and 3 bases from J, with 14 bases in between. Looked up from germline, CDR1 is ENHRY and CDR2 is SYGVKD. This CDR3 comprises 13 residues.

This clone was found a few times. This rearrangement joins TRBV27 to TRBJ1-1, with D tentatively TRBD1 (5 bases). V was shortened by 2 bases and J by 7 bases, with 14 bases between the two germline ends. This CDR3 has 14 amino acids. CDR1 MNHEY and CDR2 SMNVEV come from the germline V gene (reference sequence). Here the CDR3 reads CASSLRKGFNEAFF. The CDR3 coding sequence is TGTGCCAGCAGTTTACGGAAGGGGTTTAATGAAGCTTTCTTT.

V and J are TRBV7-8 and TRBJ1-5; D perhaps matches TRBD1 (6 bases). The CDR3 covers 15 residues. Germline V gives CDR1 SGHVS, CDR2 FQNEAQ. Trimming pared 5 bases from V and 10 bases from J, leaving 21 bases between. CDR3 sequence (DNA): TGTGCCAGCAGCACACGGGACTCCCTACAGGGACCCCAGCATTTT. Translating gives CASSTRDSLQGPQHF. Filled out from reference TRBV7-8 and TRBJ1-5, the complete variable domain reads GAGVSQSPRYKVAKRGQDVALRCDPISGHVSLFWYQQALGQGPEFLTYFQNEAQLDKSGLPSDRFFAERPEGSVSTLKIQRTQQEDSAVYLCASSTRDSLQGPQHFGDGTRLSIL.

This clone appeared a few times. This sequence joins TRBV6-6 and TRBJ1-4; D not certain. Germline CDR1 reads MNHNY; CDR2 reads SVGAGI (reference sequence). Between the trimmed V and J ends, which lost 5 bases and 0 bases, there was a span of 10 bases. The CDR3 has 15 amino acids. The CDR3: CASSTPESTNEKLFF. The CDR3 DNA reads TGTGCCAGCAGTACACCAGAATCAACTAATGAAAAACTGTTTTTT.

The chain joins TRBV9 to TRBJ1-2, with D unclear. This CDR3 has 12 amino acids. The germline V gene encodes CDR1 SGDLS and CDR2 YYNGEE. V lost 4 bases and J lost 0, with 4 bases in between. This chain's CDR3 is CASSISNYGYTF. Written as DNA, the CDR3 is TGTGCCAGCAGCATTTCTAACTATGGCTACACCTTC.

This clone was seen only a few times. This chain connects TRBV7-2 to TRBJ2-1; 12 bases line up with TRBD2. V gave up 6 bases and J gave up 4 bases; unmatched junction bases: 4. This CDR3 comprises 15 residues. CDR1 is SGHTA and CDR2 is FQGNSA in the germline V gene. The CDR3, as DNA: TGTGCCAGCAGTGGACTAGCGGGGCCATACAATGAGCAGTTCTTC. It translates to CASSGLAGPYNEQFF.

In its sample, this clone was seen a few times. The chain has TRBV28 and TRBJ2-5, with D tentatively TRBD2 (6 bases). Looked up from germline, CDR1 is MDHEN and CDR2 is SYDVKM. Trimming cost V 4 bases and J 4 bases, with 13 bases left between them. The CDR3 runs to 14 residues. CDR3 protein: CASSYPEGGETQYF. The CDR3 DNA reads TGTGCCAGCAGTTACCCAGAGGGAGGAGAGACCCAGTACTTC.

This clone was found a few times. This sequence joins TRBV10-1 and TRBJ2-5; D gene unclear. The V end lost 3 bases, the J end lost 0 bases, and 20 bases lay between the germline ends. Germline CDR1 WNHNN, CDR2 SYGVQD (reference sequence). The CDR3 spans 18 residues. This CDR3 reads CASSDPKVRTKNQETQYF. For the CDR3, the DNA is TGCGCCAGCAGTGACCCCAAGGTTCGAACTAAGAACCAAGAGACCCAGTACTTC.